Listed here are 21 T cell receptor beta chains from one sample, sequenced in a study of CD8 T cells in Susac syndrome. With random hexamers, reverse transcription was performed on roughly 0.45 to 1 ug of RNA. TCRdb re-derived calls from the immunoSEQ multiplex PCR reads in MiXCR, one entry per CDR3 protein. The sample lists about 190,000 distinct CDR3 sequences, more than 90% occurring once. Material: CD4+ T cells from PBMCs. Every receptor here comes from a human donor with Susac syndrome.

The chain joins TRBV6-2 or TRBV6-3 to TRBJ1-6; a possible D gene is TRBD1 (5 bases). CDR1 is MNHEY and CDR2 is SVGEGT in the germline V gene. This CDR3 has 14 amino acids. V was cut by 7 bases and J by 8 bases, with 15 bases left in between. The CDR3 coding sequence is TGTGCCAGCATTCCCACGGGGACGCATTCACCCCTCCACTTT. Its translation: CASIPTGTHSPLHF.

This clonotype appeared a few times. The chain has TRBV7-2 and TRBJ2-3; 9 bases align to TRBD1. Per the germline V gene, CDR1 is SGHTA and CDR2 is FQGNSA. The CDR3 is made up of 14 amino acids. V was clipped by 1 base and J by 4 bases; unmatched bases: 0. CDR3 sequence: CASSLGTGADTQYF. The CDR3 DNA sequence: TGTGCCAGCAGCTTAGGGACAGGGGCAGATACGCAGTATTTT.

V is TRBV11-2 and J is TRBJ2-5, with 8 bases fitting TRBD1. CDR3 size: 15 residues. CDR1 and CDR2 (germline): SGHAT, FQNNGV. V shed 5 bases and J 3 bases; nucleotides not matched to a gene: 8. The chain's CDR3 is CASSPGQGPKETQYF. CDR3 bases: TGTGCCAGCAGCCCAGGACAGGGTCCAAAAGAGACCCAGTACTTC.

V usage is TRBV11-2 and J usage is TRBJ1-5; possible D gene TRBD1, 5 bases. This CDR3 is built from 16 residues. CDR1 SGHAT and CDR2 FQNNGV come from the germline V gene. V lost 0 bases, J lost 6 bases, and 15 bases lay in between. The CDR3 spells CASSLEIGGTSQPQHF. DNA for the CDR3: TGTGCCAGCAGCTTAGAGATCGGGGGTACCTCTCAGCCCCAGCATTTT.

The CDR3, as DNA: TGTGCCACCAGCAGAGATCGTGGGTCAGATACGCAGTATTTT. This translates into CATSRDRGSDTQYF. The chain recombines TRBV15 with TRBJ2-3, with D hard to call. V was shortened by 0 bases and J by 4 bases, with 8 bases between the two germline ends. The CDR3 is 14 residues long. Germline V gene sequence: CDR1 LNHNV, CDR2 YYDKDF (reference sequence).

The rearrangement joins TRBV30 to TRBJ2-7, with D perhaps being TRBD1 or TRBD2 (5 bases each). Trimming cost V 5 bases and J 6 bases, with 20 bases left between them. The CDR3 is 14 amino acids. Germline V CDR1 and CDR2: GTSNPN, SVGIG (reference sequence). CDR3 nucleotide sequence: TGTGCCTGGCGGGGAATAGGGGCGCCTCGCGAGCAGTACTTC. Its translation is CAWRGIGAPREQYF. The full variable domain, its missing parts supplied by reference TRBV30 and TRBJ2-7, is SQTIHQWPATLVQPVGSPLSLECTVEGTSNPNLYWYRQAAGRGLQLLFYSVGIGQISSEVPQNLSASRPQDRQFILSSKKLLLSDSGFYLCAWRGIGAPREQYFGPGTRLTVT.

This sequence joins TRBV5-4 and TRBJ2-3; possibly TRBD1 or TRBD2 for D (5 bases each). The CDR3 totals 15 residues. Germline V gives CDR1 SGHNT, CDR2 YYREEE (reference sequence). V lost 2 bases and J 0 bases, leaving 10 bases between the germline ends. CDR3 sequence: CASSFGWGSTDTQYF. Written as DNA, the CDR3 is TGTGCCAGCAGCTTCGGGTGGGGGAGCACAGATACGCAGTATTTT.

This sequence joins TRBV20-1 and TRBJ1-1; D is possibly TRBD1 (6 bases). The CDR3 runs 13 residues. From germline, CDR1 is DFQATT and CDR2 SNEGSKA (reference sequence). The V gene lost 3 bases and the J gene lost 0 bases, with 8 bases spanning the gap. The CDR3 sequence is CSASDRMNTEAFF. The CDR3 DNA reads TGCAGTGCTAGCGACAGGATGAACACTGAAGCTTTCTTT.

This CDR3 reads CASTPWEYNEQFF. Here the CDR3 DNA reads TGTGCCAGCACCCCGTGGGAATACAATGAGCAGTTCTTC. The V and J genes are TRBV7-2 and TRBJ2-1; no definite D call. Between the trimmed V and J ends, which lost 7 bases and 4 bases, there was a span of 11 bases. This CDR3 has 13 residues. Germline V gene lookup returns CDR1 SGHTA and CDR2 FQGNSA.

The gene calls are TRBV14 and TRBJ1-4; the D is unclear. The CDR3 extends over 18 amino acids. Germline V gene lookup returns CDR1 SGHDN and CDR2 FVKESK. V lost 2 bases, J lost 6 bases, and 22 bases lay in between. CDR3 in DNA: TGTGCCAGCAGCCAACCGGCGGGATGGGCACCCCGGGATGAAAAACTGTTTTTT. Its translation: CASSQPAGWAPRDEKLFF.

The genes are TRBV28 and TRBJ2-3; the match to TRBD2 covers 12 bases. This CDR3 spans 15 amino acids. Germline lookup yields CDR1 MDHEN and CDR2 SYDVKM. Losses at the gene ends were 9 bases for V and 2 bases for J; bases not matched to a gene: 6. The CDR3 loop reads CASSGTSGFTDTQYF. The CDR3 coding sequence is TGTGCCAGTTCCGGGACTAGCGGGTTCACAGATACGCAGTATTTT. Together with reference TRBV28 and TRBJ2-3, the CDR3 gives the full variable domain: DVKVTQSSRYLVKRTGEKVFLECVQDMDHENMFWYRQDPGLGLRLIYFSYDVKMKEKGDIPEGYSVSREKKERFSLILESASTNQTSMYLCASSGTSGFTDTQYFGPGTRLTVL.

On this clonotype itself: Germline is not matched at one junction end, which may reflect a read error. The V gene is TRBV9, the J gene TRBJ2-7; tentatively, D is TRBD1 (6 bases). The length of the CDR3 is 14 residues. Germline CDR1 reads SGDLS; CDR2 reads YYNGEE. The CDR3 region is CASSPSGTTGPSTF. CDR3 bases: TGTGCCAGCAGCCCTTCCGGGACGACAGGACCTTCTACCTTC.

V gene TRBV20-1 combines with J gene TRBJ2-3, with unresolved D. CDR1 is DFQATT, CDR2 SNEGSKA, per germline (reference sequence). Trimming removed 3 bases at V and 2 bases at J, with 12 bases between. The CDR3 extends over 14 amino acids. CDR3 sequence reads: CSASSEGFTDTQYF. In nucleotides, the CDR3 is TGCAGTGCTAGCAGTGAAGGCTTCACAGATACGCAGTATTTT.

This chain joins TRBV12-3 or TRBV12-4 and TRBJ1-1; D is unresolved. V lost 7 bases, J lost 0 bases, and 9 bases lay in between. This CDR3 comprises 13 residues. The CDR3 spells CASTFFLNTEAFF. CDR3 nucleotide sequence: TGTGCCAGCACTTTCTTCCTGAACACTGAAGCTTTCTTT.

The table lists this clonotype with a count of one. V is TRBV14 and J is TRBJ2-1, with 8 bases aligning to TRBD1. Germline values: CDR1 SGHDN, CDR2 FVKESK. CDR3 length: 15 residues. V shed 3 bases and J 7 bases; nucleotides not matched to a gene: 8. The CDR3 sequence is CASSQRTGNGNEQFF. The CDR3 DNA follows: TGTGCCAGCAGCCAGAGGACAGGGAACGGGAATGAGCAGTTCTTC.

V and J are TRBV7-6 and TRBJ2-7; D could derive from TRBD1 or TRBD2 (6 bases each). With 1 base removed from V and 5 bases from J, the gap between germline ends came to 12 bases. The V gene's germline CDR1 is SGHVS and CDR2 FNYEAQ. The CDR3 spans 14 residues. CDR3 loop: CASSLGGAFNEQYF. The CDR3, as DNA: TGTGCCAGCAGCTTAGGGGGGGCTTTCAACGAGCAGTACTTC. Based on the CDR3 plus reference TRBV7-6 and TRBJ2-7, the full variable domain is GAGVSQSPRYKVTKRGQDVALRCDPISGHVSLYWYRQALGQGPEFLTYFNYEAQQDKSGLPNDRFSAERPEGSISTLTIQRTEQRDSAMYRCASSLGGAFNEQYFGPGTRLTVT.

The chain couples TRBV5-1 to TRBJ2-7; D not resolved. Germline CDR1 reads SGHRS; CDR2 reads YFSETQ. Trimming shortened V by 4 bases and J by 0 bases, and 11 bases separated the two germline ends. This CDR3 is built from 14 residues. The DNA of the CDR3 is TGCGCCAGCAGCCCTCGCGAGTACTCCTACGAGCAGTACTTC. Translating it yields CASSPREYSYEQYF.

CDR3 amino acids: CASGAPAGAQYF. CDR3 sequence (DNA): TGTGCCAGCGGCGCCCCTGCTGGGGCGCAGTATTTT. The V gene is TRBV3-1, the J gene TRBJ2-3; D remains unclear. V lost 8 bases and J lost 10, with 16 bases in between. Germline lookup yields CDR1 LGHDT and CDR2 YNNKEL (reference sequence). This CDR3 has 12 residues.

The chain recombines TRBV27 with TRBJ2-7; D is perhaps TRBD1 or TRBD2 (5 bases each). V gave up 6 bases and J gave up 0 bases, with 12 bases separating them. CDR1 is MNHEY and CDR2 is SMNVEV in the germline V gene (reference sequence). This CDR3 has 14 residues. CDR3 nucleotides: TGTGCCAGCAGACTCCGTGGGGGCTCCTACGAGCAGTACTTC. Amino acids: CASRLRGGSYEQYF.

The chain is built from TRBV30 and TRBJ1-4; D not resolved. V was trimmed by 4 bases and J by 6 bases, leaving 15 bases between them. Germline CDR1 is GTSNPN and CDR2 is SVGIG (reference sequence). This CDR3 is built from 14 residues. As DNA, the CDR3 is TGTGCCTGGACCGAGCAGACGGCCGATGAAAAACTGTTTTTT. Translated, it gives CAWTEQTADEKLFF.

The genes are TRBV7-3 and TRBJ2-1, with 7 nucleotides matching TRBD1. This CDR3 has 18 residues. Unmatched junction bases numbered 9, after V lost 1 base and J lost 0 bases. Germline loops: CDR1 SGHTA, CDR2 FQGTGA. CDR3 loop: CASSLMPTGSGSYNEQFF. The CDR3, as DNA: TGTGCCAGCAGCTTAATGCCGACAGGGTCAGGCTCCTACAATGAGCAGTTCTTC.